The sequence of this TCR beta chain was determined in a study of blood T cell repertoires in COVID-19. Study overall: The United States, Italy and Spain were the sources of the acute and convalescent COVID-19 samples.

This table comes from immunoSEQ multiplex PCR, and its TCRdb copy is limited to in-frame clones, with some not included. The table lists approximately 150,000 clones, roughly 80% of them singletons. This sequence was found in a man aged 50 to 59 with active or convalescent COVID-19. Source material: peripheral blood.

Written as DNA, the CDR3 is TGTGCCAGCAGAGGGACAGGGCAGGATGAAAAACTGTTTTTT. Protein sequence: CASRGTGQDEKLFF. This chain links TRBV6-6 with TRBJ1-4; 9 nucleotides agree with TRBD1. Unmatched junction bases numbered 5, after V lost 6 bases and J lost 6 bases. Germline CDR1 MNHNY, CDR2 SVGAGI (reference sequence). This CDR3 comprises 14 residues.